The 9 T cell receptor beta chains in this list originate from one sample, sequenced in a study of shared clonotypes between healthy human individuals. Repertoires were generated with immunoSEQ multiplex PCR, while TCRdb's copy carries only in-frame clones and drops some. This sample has around 2.1 million clones, with about 93% found just once. Naivety among CD8 cells was defined by CD45RO negativity and positive CCR7 selection, thereby excluding terminally differentiated effector memory CD45RA+ cells. Sequences were obtained from naive CD8+ T cells from PBMCs. These TCRs come from a man in his late teens or twenties in good health. Some clones in this sample may be carry-over from other donors' samples.

CDR3 DNA sequence: TGTGCCTGGAGTGAGGGCAGGGGGACTGAAAAACTGTTTTTT. Protein sequence: CAWSEGRGTEKLFF. The chain has TRBV30 and TRBJ1-4; 7 bases fit TRBD1. The V gene end was trimmed by 1 base and the J gene end by 7 bases; junction bases not matched to a gene: 6. This CDR3 has 14 residues. Germline loops: CDR1 GTSNPN, CDR2 SVGIG (reference sequence).

This chain joins TRBV6-5 and TRBJ2-1; 13 bases map to TRBD2. The trim removed 4 bases at V and 6 bases at J, leaving 6 bases unmatched. CDR1 is MNHEY, CDR2 SVGAGI, per germline. The CDR3 length is 16 residues. CDR3 bases: TGTGCCAGCAGTTTGGGACTAGCGGGAAAGGGCAATGAGCAGTTCTTC. Amino acid sequence: CASSLGLAGKGNEQFF.

Remarks on this clone: The same CDR3 arises from other DNA sequences in this sample as well. The chain is built from TRBV9 and TRBJ2-7; D is uncertain. Trimming left V 0 bases short and J 6 bases short, with 7 bases between. CDR3 length: 12 residues. Germline lookup yields CDR1 SGDLS and CDR2 YYNGEE. The CDR3: CASSVGLGEQYF. The CDR3 DNA follows: TGTGCCAGCAGCGTAGGTTTAGGCGAGCAGTACTTC.

The genes are TRBV5-1 and TRBJ2-6; D is unclear. The CDR3 has 18 residues. V shed 0 bases and J shed 0 bases, with 13 bases lying between them. CDR1 is SGHRS, CDR2 YFSETQ, per germline. CDR3 in DNA: TGCGCCAGCAGCTTGGGTCCTAGTGCGACCTCTGGGGCCAACGTCCTGACTTTC. This encodes CASSLGPSATSGANVLTF.

This clone was detected only once. A single base separates this from a much larger clone, so it may be a read error. V gene TRBV7-6 combines with J gene TRBJ2-2, with D perhaps being TRBD1 or TRBD2 (5 bases each). There are 13 residues in the CDR3. V was clipped by 1 base and J by 7 bases, with 7 bases between them. The germline V gene has CDR1 SGHVS and CDR2 FNYEAQ. The CDR3 spells CASSLGGVGELFF. The CDR3 DNA reads TGTGCCAGCAGCTTAGGAGGGGTCGGGGAGCTGTTTTTT.

This chain uses TRBV7-9 with TRBJ2-5, with D possibly matching TRBD1 (6 bases). The ends were cut back, 0 bases at V and 5 bases at J, with 16 bases in the middle. Germline V gene lookup returns CDR1 SEHNR and CDR2 FQNEAQ (reference sequence). The CDR3 extends over 16 amino acids. The CDR3 DNA sequence: TGTGCCAGCAGCTTAGCCGAAGACAGGTCTAGGGAGACCCAGTACTTC. This gives the protein CASSLAEDRSRETQYF.

V gene TRBV4-1 combines with J gene TRBJ2-7; D unclear. Between the trimmed V and J ends, which lost 1 base and 6 bases, there was a span of 25 bases. The CDR3 sequence is 18 residues long. Germline CDR1 reads MGHRA; CDR2 reads YSYEKL. CDR3 DNA: TGCGCCAGCAGCCAAGCCTCCTCCGAAGACTGGTGGTCGGGCGAGCAGTACTTC. Translation gives CASSQASSEDWWSGEQYF.

The rearrangement uses TRBV5-6 and TRBJ1-1, with D tentatively TRBD1 (6 bases). The germline V gene has CDR1 SGHDT and CDR2 YYEEEE. The CDR3 is made up of 16 amino acids. Trimming pared 4 bases from V and 1 base from J, leaving 17 bases between. CDR3 coding DNA: TGTGCCAGCAGCGCCCCCCAGGGGCTCACGAACACTGAAGCTTTCTTT. Its translation is CASSAPQGLTNTEAFF.

Comment on this clone: The CDR3 ends on some other residue instead of the conserved phenylalanine or tryptophan, so this is likely a read error. Because the CDR3's place on the DNA is in doubt, the DNA is left out and the CDR3 is given as listed by TCRdb. The chain has TRBV7-8 and TRBJ2-7; the D segment call TRBD1 is taken from the table without a DNA check. CDR1 SGHVS and CDR2 FQNEAQ come from the germline V gene. The length of the CDR3 is 14 amino acids, counting both ends. CDR3 sequence: CASSIGTGGMAGEL.